The rows below give T cell receptor beta chains drawn from one sample of a study of blood T cell repertoires in COVID-19. Assay: immunoSEQ multiplex PCR; the TCRdb copy retains only in-frame clones and omits some. This repertoire shows 150,000 to 200,000 clones, roughly three quarters found once; its top ten account for less than 20%. Material: PBMCs or T cells enriched from blood (not recorded which). These receptors were taken from a woman in her forties or fifties with acute COVID-19. Each CDR3 is given with its conserved first and last residue. D genes are given only for firm matches. A clone size is listed for some rows: how often the clone was seen (once, few, many), or a class if it is expanded.

clone size	D gene	V gene	J gene	CDR3 protein	CDR3 DNA
.	TRBD2	TRBV7-9	TRBJ2-1	CASSPRLAGHQFF	TGTGCCAGCAGCCCCCGACTAGCGGGACACCAGTTCTTC
.	TRBD1	TRBV29-1	TRBJ1-2	CVTGTGGYGYTF	TGCGTTACCGGGACAGGGGGTTATGGCTACACCTTC
.	.	TRBV9	TRBJ1-6	CASSVGTASSPLHF	TGTGCCAGCAGCGTAGGGACAGCATCCTCACCCCTCCACTTT
.	TRBD1	TRBV11-2	TRBJ1-4	CASSPTGQGNEKLFF	TGTGCCAGCAGCCCAACGGGACAGGGTAATGAAAAACTGTTTTTT
.	.	TRBV7-2	TRBJ1-1	CASSLGPTLNTEAFF	TGTGCCAGCAGCTTAGGCCCGACACTGAACACTGAAGCTTTCTTT
.	.	TRBV19	TRBJ2-5	CASSINRGGQETQYF	TGTGCCAGTAGTATAAATCGGGGTGGTCAAGAGACCCAGTACTTC
.	.	TRBV11-3	TRBJ2-5	CASSRTGSGRGQETQYF	TGTGCCAGCAGCCGCACCGGATCGGGCAGGGGCCAAGAGACCCAGTACTTC
.	.	TRBV28	TRBJ2-1	CASSLKLHNEQFF	TGTGCCAGCAGTTTAAAACTTCACAATGAGCAGTTCTTC
once	.	TRBV28	TRBJ2-3	CATTGVSTDTQYF	TGTGCCACGACCGGGGTGAGCACAGATACGCAGTATTTT
.	TRBD1	TRBV6-5	TRBJ1-2	CASSYGSRTGWNGYTF	TGTGCCAGCAGTTACGGGTCCAGGACAGGGTGGAATGGCTACACCTTC
.	TRBD1	TRBV29-1	TRBJ1-2	CSVSGQGVPYGYTF	TGCAGCGTGTCGGGACAGGGAGTTCCCTATGGCTACACCTTC
.	.	TRBV5-1	TRBJ1-4	CASRPPGNNEKLFF	TGCGCCAGCAGGCCGCCGGGGAATAATGAAAAACTGTTTTTT
once	TRBD2	TRBV5-4	TRBJ2-5	CASSPAGDQETQYF	TGTGCCAGCAGCCCCGCGGGGGACCAAGAGACCCAGTACTTC
.	.	TRBV7-2	TRBJ2-5	CASSTGGRRETQYF	TGTGCCAGCAGTACGGGGGGCAGAAGAGAGACCCAGTACTTC
.	TRBD1	TRBV14	TRBJ2-6	CASSHHRGLTGANVLTF	TGTGCCAGCAGCCACCACAGGGGGCTGACTGGGGCCAACGTCCTGACTTTC
.	TRBD2	TRBV10-2	TRBJ2-3	CASIMTSGGQDTQYF	TGCGCCAGCATTATGACTAGCGGGGGCCAAGATACGCAGTATTTT
.	.	TRBV7-9	TRBJ1-2	CASSLTGGVNYGYTF	TGTGCCAGCAGCTTGACTGGGGGCGTTAACTATGGCTACACCTTC
few	.	TRBV2	TRBJ1-5	CASSGSSPHNLNQPQHF	TGTGCCAGCAGTGGCAGTTCTCCGCATAATCTCAATCAGCCCCAGCATTTT
.	TRBD2	TRBV7-2	TRBJ2-2	CASSVTSASNTGELFF	TGTGCCAGCAGCGTGACTAGCGCCTCGAACACCGGGGAGCTGTTTTTT
.	TRBD2	TRBV7-3	TRBJ2-3	CASAPYGTSGTDTQYF	TGTGCCAGCGCCCCCTACGGGACTAGCGGCACAGATACGCAGTATTTT
few	.	TRBV7-8	TRBJ2-3	CASSLTESTDTQYF	TGTGCCAGCAGCCTTACAGAGAGCACAGATACGCAGTATTTT
.	.	TRBV7-2	TRBJ1-2	CASSFSLDSLYGYTF	TGTGCCAGCAGCTTTTCTCTGGACAGCCTCTATGGCTACACCTTC